This T cell receptor (beta chain) was identified in a study of CD8 T cells in ankylosing spondylitis. TCRdb itself ran the 5' RACE reads through MiXCR, one entry per CDR3 protein. The sample yields 150,000 to 200,000 distinct CDR3 sequences, under 15% seen once. There are a few counts of this clonotype. V was shortened by 1 base and J by 0 bases, with 13 bases between the two germline ends. Germline CDR1 LGHNA, CDR2 YNFKEQ. The CDR3 spans 16 residues. The TCR originated in a female donor with ankylosing spondylitis or in good health (not recorded which). J is TRBJ2-7 and V is TRBV4-2, with D possibly matching TRBD2 (6 bases). The specimen sequenced was blood, either unsorted or a sorted T cell fraction (not recorded which). The CDR3: CASSQGLAGNSYEQYF. The CDR3 DNA sequence: TGTGCCAGCAGCCAAGGGCTCGCGGGAAACTCCTACGAGCAGTACTTC.